This TCR beta chain is from a study of post-analysis software for immune sequencing data. Broader study findings: Roughly five TRBV segments appeared more often in patients than in controls, and TRBV5-6, TRBV5-1 and TRBV20-1 were among these. F-measure co-clustering was strong for batch-matched samples.

Worth noting for this clonotype: Its cognate antigen is unknown.

V was cut by 5 bases and J by 6 bases, with 20 bases left in between. This CDR3 contains 15 residues. Germline CDR1 is SGHVS and CDR2 is FNYEAQ. The TCR beta cDNA libraries contained unique molecular identifiers. TCRdb itself ran the PCR reads through MiXCR, one entry per CDR3 protein. The data show a few hundred thousand distinct CDR3 sequences, approximately 33% seen once. This TCR came from a girl between 10 and 17 years old with multiple sclerosis. The chain combines TRBV7-6 with TRBJ2-7; D unclear. Sequencing was carried out using blood. The CDR3 region is CASSPSLGRASEQYF. The CDR3 DNA sequence: TGTGCCAGCAGCCCAAGTCTAGGCCGAGCCTCCGAGCAGTACTTC.